The 21 T cell receptor beta chains reported below all come from one sample, sequenced in a study of cytomegalovirus exposure and HLA in healthy donors. Only in-frame clones appear in the TCRdb table, and some are missing; sequencing was by immunoSEQ multiplex PCR. Here the sample spans fewer than 75,000 clones, 85% to 95% being singletons. Material: PBMCs. These TCRs come from a man between 18 and 35 years old in good health and CMV-seronegative.

The V call is TRBV7-2, the J call TRBJ2-2; 8 bases are shared with TRBD1. Germline V gene sequence: CDR1 SGHTA, CDR2 FQGNSA. V lost 2 bases to trimming and J lost 6 bases; unmatched junction nucleotides: 2. The CDR3 consists of 14 residues. The CDR3 coding sequence is TGTGCCAGCAGCTTAAGGACAGGGCCCGGGGAGCTGTTTTTT. Translating it yields CASSLRTGPGELFF.

This chain joins TRBV19 and TRBJ1-1; possibly TRBD1 for D (6 bases). V lost 6 bases and J 8 bases, leaving 10 bases between the germline ends. The CDR3 is 11 amino acids. Germline V gives CDR1 LNHDA, CDR2 SQIVND (reference sequence). CDR3 DNA sequence: TGTGCCAGTAGCTCTGGACAGGAAGCTTTCTTT. This codes for CASSSGQEAFF.

The chain employs TRBV11-2 and TRBJ2-6; no clear D gene. The germline V gene encodes CDR1 SGHAT and CDR2 FQNNGV. The CDR3 loop spans 15 amino acids. V dropped 2 bases and J dropped 0 bases, with 5 bases sitting between them. The CDR3 protein is CASSLTSSGANVLTF. In nucleotides, the CDR3 is TGTGCCAGCAGCTTAACGAGCTCTGGGGCCAACGTCCTGACTTTC. The full variable domain, with the rest looked up from reference TRBV11-2 and TRBJ2-6, is EAGVAQSPRYKIIEKRQSVAFWCNPISGHATLYWYQQILGQGPKLLIQFQNNGVVDDSQLPKDRFSAERLKGVDSTLKIQPAKLEDSAVYLCASSLTSSGANVLTFGAGSRLTVL.

The V call is TRBV7-2, the J call TRBJ2-5; possibly TRBD1 for D (6 bases). With 4 bases removed from V and 4 bases from J, the gap between germline ends came to 16 bases. The CDR3 consists of 15 residues. Germline assignment: CDR1 SGHTA and CDR2 FQGNSA. The CDR3 DNA sequence: TGTGCCAGCAGCTCCCGAGACAGGTTTGGAGAGACCCAGTACTTC. Translated, it gives CASSSRDRFGETQYF.

This clone showed up just once. CDR3 region: CASRDAGKETQYF. The CDR3 DNA sequence: TGTGCCAGCAGGGACGCAGGGAAGGAGACCCAGTACTTC. The rearrangement links TRBV27 to TRBJ2-5; D is perhaps TRBD1 (5 bases). Trimming removed 6 bases from V and 5 bases from J, with 13 bases in between. Germline V CDR1 and CDR2: MNHEY, SMNVEV (reference sequence). There are 13 residues in the CDR3.

The J gene is TRBJ2-1, the V gene TRBV14, with no clear D. The CDR3 contains 12 residues. Germline CDR1 SGHDN, CDR2 FVKESK. V was shortened by 1 base and J by 9 bases, with 7 bases between the two germline ends. The CDR3 spells CASSQVPSEQFF. The CDR3 DNA reads as TGTGCCAGCAGCCAAGTCCCCTCTGAGCAGTTCTTC.

The rearrangement uses TRBV9 and TRBJ1-6, with a weak D call TRBD1 (5 bases). The V gene's germline CDR1 is SGDLS and CDR2 YYNGEE. Trimming removed 4 bases from V and 7 bases from J, with 9 bases in between. The CDR3 has 13 amino acids. The CDR3 DNA follows: TGTGCCAGCAGCTCTCGACAGAATTCACCCCTCCACTTT. It yields the protein CASSSRQNSPLHF.

This clone was detected once. The chain carries TRBV5-1 and TRBJ2-7; 13 bases match TRBD2. With V trimmed by 4 bases and J by 1 base, 5 bases remained unmatched. CDR3 length: 16 amino acids. Germline V gene sequence: CDR1 SGHRS, CDR2 YFSETQ. In nucleotides, the CDR3 is TGCGCCAGCAGCCCCCGGACTAGCGGGGGTTCCTACGAGCAGTACTTC. Its protein is CASSPRTSGGSYEQYF. Drawing the rest from reference TRBV5-1 and TRBJ2-7, the complete variable domain is KAGVTQTPRYLIKTRGQQVTLSCSPISGHRSVSWYQQTPGQGLQFLFEYFSETQRNKGNFPGRFSGRQFSNSRSEMNVSTLELGDSALYLCASSPRTSGGSYEQYFGPGTRLTVT.

J is TRBJ2-1 and V is TRBV9; 9 positions match TRBD1. Per germline, CDR1 SGDLS and CDR2 YYNGEE. The CDR3 spans 17 residues. Losses at the gene ends were 0 bases for V and 7 bases for J; bases not matched to a gene: 11. In DNA, the CDR3 is TGTGCCAGCAGCGTAGAGGTGTTAGGGGACAGGGAAAATGAGCAGTTCTTC. Amino acid sequence: CASSVEVLGDRENEQFF.

This chain joins TRBV4-3 and TRBJ1-1; 7 bases match TRBD1. The length of the CDR3 is 16 residues. Germline assignment: CDR1 LGHNA and CDR2 YSLEER. The J segment lost 0 bases and the V segment lost 0 bases, leaving 4 bases of the junction unmatched. The chain's CDR3 is CASSQDGTAVNTEAFF. For the CDR3, the DNA is TGCGCCAGCAGCCAAGATGGGACAGCTGTGAACACTGAAGCTTTCTTT.

This chain uses TRBV18 with TRBJ2-3; D is undetermined. The CDR3 runs to 16 residues. Germline V gives CDR1 KGHSH, CDR2 LQKENI. Between the trimmed V and J ends, which lost 4 bases and 7 bases, there was a span of 21 bases. The CDR3: CASSQFSGQTSNTQYF. The DNA for the CDR3 is TGTGCCAGCTCACAATTCTCAGGCCAAACTTCAAATACGCAGTATTTT.

This clone was observed a single time. The rearrangement joins TRBV5-1 to TRBJ2-3, with 8 nucleotides matching TRBD2. V lost 0 bases and J lost 6; bases outside the gene matches: 3. This CDR3 has 14 amino acids. The germline CDR1 and CDR2 sequences are SGHRS and YFSETQ. The CDR3 sequence is CASSLAGGADTQYF. CDR3 bases: TGCGCCAGCAGCTTGGCGGGGGGGGCGGATACGCAGTATTTT.

This chain connects TRBV29-1 to TRBJ2-2; D possibly corresponds to TRBD2 (5 bases). Germline CDR1 SQVTM, CDR2 ANQGSEA. The CDR3 has 14 amino acids. V lost 3 bases to trimming and J lost 5 bases, with 13 bases between them. The CDR3 loop is CSVDSGSRTGELFF. CDR3 DNA sequence: TGCAGCGTTGATTCTGGGAGTCGGACCGGGGAGCTGTTTTTT.

The chain couples TRBV13 to TRBJ2-1; D unclear. V lost 5 bases to trimming and J lost 4 bases, with 15 bases between them. The CDR3 covers 15 residues. Germline lookup yields CDR1 PRHDT and CDR2 FYEKMQ (reference sequence). The CDR3 loop is CASSPHQSSYNEQFF. CDR3 sequence (DNA): TGTGCCAGCAGCCCACATCAATCTTCTTACAATGAGCAGTTCTTC.

The sample holds one count of this clone. This chain connects TRBV4-1 to TRBJ2-1, with TRBD1 identical over 9 bases. The CDR3 extends over 16 amino acids. The germline V gene has CDR1 MGHRA and CDR2 YSYEKL. The ends lost 0 bases at V and 3 bases at J; junction bases unmatched: 3. The DNA of the CDR3 is TGCGCCAGCAGCCAAGAGCAGGGACAGGGCTACAATGAGCAGTTCTTC. This sequence encodes CASSQEQGQGYNEQFF.

This sequence joins TRBV11-3 and TRBJ2-4; 7 bases line up with TRBD1. V was clipped by 10 bases and J by 6 bases; unmatched bases: 6. This CDR3 is 12 amino acids long. Germline V gene data show CDR1 as SGHNT and CDR2 as YENEEA. The CDR3 sequence is CATTRDRNIQYF. The CDR3 DNA is TGTGCCACAACCCGGGACAGAAACATTCAGTACTTC.

This sequence joins TRBV27 and TRBJ2-1, with 7 bases fitting TRBD1. This CDR3 contains 13 residues. Germline assignment: CDR1 MNHEY and CDR2 SMNVEV (reference sequence). V gave up 6 bases and J gave up 4 bases; unmatched junction bases: 3. The CDR3 spells CASSQDRYNEQFF. Written as DNA, the CDR3 is TGTGCCAGCAGCCAGGACAGGTACAATGAGCAGTTCTTC.

The chain links TRBV5-1 to TRBJ1-1; D not resolved. Per the germline V gene, CDR1 is SGHRS and CDR2 is YFSETQ. The CDR3 contains 18 residues. V was shortened by 4 bases and J by 1 base, with 23 bases between the two germline ends. The CDR3 loop is CASSPQSGIGSWNTEAFF. For the CDR3, the DNA is TGCGCCAGCAGCCCCCAGAGCGGGATCGGGTCGTGGAACACTGAAGCTTTCTTT.

The chain recombines TRBV19 with TRBJ1-4, with 7 bases matching TRBD1. The CDR3 length is 13 residues. Trimming took 6 bases from V and 6 from J; bases not matched to a gene: 4. Germline V gene lookup returns CDR1 LNHDA and CDR2 SQIVND (reference sequence). The CDR3: CASRTTGYEKLFF. The CDR3 DNA reads as TGTGCCAGTAGGACGACAGGGTATGAAAAACTGTTTTTT. Full variable domain (outside the CDR3, taken from reference TRBV19 and TRBJ1-4): DGGITQSPKYLFRKEGQNVTLSCEQNLNHDAMYWYRQDPGQGLRLIYYSQIVNDFQKGDIAEGYSVSREKKESFPLTVTSAQKNPTAFYLCASRTTGYEKLFFGSGTQLSVL.

J is TRBJ2-1 and V is TRBV7-6; possibly TRBD2 for D (5 bases). The V end lost 2 bases, the J end lost 7 bases, and 12 bases lay between the germline ends. The CDR3 runs 14 residues. Germline V gene lookup returns CDR1 SGHVS and CDR2 FNYEAQ. The CDR3 DNA sequence: TGTGCCAGCAGCTTATTAGTCCGGGATAATGAGCAGTTCTTC. Amino acids: CASSLLVRDNEQFF.

CDR3: CASSLVGGGAENEQFF. For the CDR3, the DNA is TGTGCCAGCAGCTTAGTAGGCGGGGGGGCCGAGAATGAGCAGTTCTTC. This chain joins TRBV7-2 and TRBJ2-1; TRBD2 matches 9 bases. Germline CDR1 and CDR2: SGHTA and FQGNSA. This CDR3 has 16 amino acids. Trimming at V came to 1 base and at J to 7 bases, leaving 8 bases not matched to a gene.